A selection of T cell receptor beta chains follows, all from one sample in a study of monozygotic twins with inflammatory bowel disease. Using the 5' RACE reads, TCRdb records one entry per CDR3 protein without DNA. The sample has about 210,000 distinct CDR3 sequences. Input material: blood. The receptors come from a human donor with ulcerative colitis or Crohn's disease, or a healthy co-twin of an affected twin (not recorded which). Both conserved end residues are part of each CDR3.

j_call v_call cdr3_length cdr3_aa
TRBJ2-5 TRBV7-9 16 CASSFRTPIGQETQYF
TRBJ2-1 TRBV12-3/TRBV12-4 16 CASGFRWESAYNEQFF
TRBJ2-1 TRBV7-6 14 CASSLGGPDNEQFF
TRBJ2-5 TRBV20-1 15 CSATGGGPRGETQYF
TRBJ1-2 TRBV4-1 14 CASSQRGDMPGYTF
TRBJ2-7 TRBV5-1 12 CASSSDSYEQYF
TRBJ2-5 TRBV6-1 13 CASSETEWGTQYF
TRBJ1-1 TRBV5-1 13 CASSPVSNTEAFF
TRBJ2-5 TRBV27 16 CASSSLTLAESGTQYF
TRBJ2-1 TRBV6-2/TRBV6-3 14 CASTYGRASNEQFF
TRBJ2-3 TRBV5-6 16 CASSMLTSRGTDTQYF
TRBJ2-6 TRBV5-1 17 CASSLGTAGTGANVLTF
TRBJ2-1 TRBV20-1 16 CSAPTLRSSSYNEQFF
TRBJ2-7 TRBV7-9 14 CASSSYTPAYEQYF
TRBJ1-1 TRBV20-1 14 CSARQDTAGQGSIF
TRBJ2-5 TRBV6-1 15 CASSEGHPNRETQYF
TRBJ1-2 TRBV12-3/TRBV12-4 13 CASSLGGGYGYTF
TRBJ2-1 TRBV20-1 15 CSAPPRGSPGNEQFF
TRBJ2-2 TRBV28 13 CASSSQNTGELLF
TRBJ1-6 TRBV20-1 14 CRLQGYLMDSPLHF
TRBJ2-1 TRBV5-1 14 CASSLGLALGEQFF
TRBJ1-1 TRBV7-9 13 CASSRGLDTEAFF
TRBJ1-1 TRBV20-1 11 CSASKVTEAFF
TRBJ2-1 TRBV12-3/TRBV12-4 15 CASRGGQGPYNEQFF
TRBJ2-3 TRBV3-1 14 CASRKQGGTDTQYF
TRBJ2-2 TRBV30 11 CAWSGSGELFF
TRBJ2-7 TRBV27 13 CASKRGAQGEQYF
TRBJ1-4 TRBV4-3 14 CASSQDQPLAKLFF
TRBJ1-1 TRBV29-1 13 CSVHRGPYTEAFF
TRBJ2-1 TRBV6-2/TRBV6-3 15 CASSYRTSRYNGQFF
TRBJ1-1 TRBV6-5 15 CASSYSSQGGTEAFF
TRBJ2-7 TRBV20-1 16 CSASPPLAGGRYEQYF
TRBJ2-4 TRBV11-2 14 CASSLAQVTGIQYF
TRBJ1-1 TRBV3-1 17 CASSQEGTGTMNTEAFF
TRBJ2-5 TRBV20-1 16 CSARDRPRGTTETQYF
TRBJ2-7 TRBV27 13 CASGQGVKYEQYF
TRBJ2-7 TRBV27 13 CASGRWGVYEQYF
TRBJ2-5 TRBV11-1 19 CASSLPLLDPMEIQETQYF
TRBJ2-2 TRBV20-1 13 CSASGANTGELFF
TRBJ2-2 TRBV9 13 CASSVATGGELFF
TRBJ1-5 TRBV5-6 16 CASSLTGQGWYQPQHF
TRBJ1-4 TRBV7-8 13 CASSPGGMEKLFF
TRBJ1-1 TRBV20-1 12 CSAIGQSLYAFF
TRBJ1-2 TRBV6-5 15 CASSSPGGSVYGYTF
TRBJ2-1 TRBV18 16 CASSLSLAGGNNEQFF
TRBJ2-3 TRBV28 17 CASTPGLAGDATDTQYF
TRBJ2-1 TRBV24-1 13 CATRASGGFEQFF